Below are 8 T cell receptor beta chains sequenced from a single sample in a study of T cells after posttransplantation cyclophosphamide (dated by TCRdb to the mid-2010s). The treatment or condition tag for this specimen amounts to: high-dose cyclophosphamide on days +3 and +4 as single-agent GVHD prophylaxis. Patients in the PTCy group got busulfan and fludarabine conditioning, a marrow graft from a related or unrelated donor, and cyclophosphamide on days +3 and +4. Library construction relied on the immunoSEQ multiplex PCR assay. Sourced from immuneACCESS, this table was stored by TCRdb with only in-frame sequences that have V and J called. A share of the clones is absent; for the studies checked, an unresolved V gene accounts for under half, and the remainder has no known explanation. This sample gives more than 4,000 clones in total; around 82% of them show up just once. The ten largest clones add up to 15% to 20% of the sample.

This specimen consisted of PBMCs, obtained 86 days after allogeneic stem cell transplant with posttransplant cyclophosphamide. These receptors all come from a male patient between 50 and 60 years old who received an allogeneic stem cell transplant from an unrelated donor, was CMV-positive, and had acute GVHD only. Post transplant, some T cells may arise from the graft donor.

This chain joins TRBV7-9 and TRBJ2-5; 7 bases are a match to TRBD1. Germline CDR1 reads SEHNR; CDR2 reads FQNEAQ (reference sequence). V gave up 5 bases and J gave up 7 bases; unmatched junction bases: 10. The CDR3 consists of 14 residues. CDR3 region: CASSISQGSGTQYF. The DNA of the CDR3 is TGTGCCAGCAGCATCTCACAGGGGTCCGGGACCCAGTACTTC.

The chain is built from TRBV5-1 and TRBJ1-4, with 7 bases that match TRBD1. This CDR3 spans 16 amino acids. CDR1 is SGHRS and CDR2 is YFSETQ in the germline V gene. Losses at the gene ends were 4 bases for V and 3 bases for J; bases not matched to a gene: 9. The CDR3 DNA is TGCGCCAGCAGCCGGGACAGACCTCGAGCTAATGAAAAACTGTTTTTT. This codes for CASSRDRPRANEKLFF.

The chain links TRBV6-5 to TRBJ1-1; the match to TRBD1 covers 7 bases. Unmatched junction bases numbered 6, after V lost 7 bases and J lost 1 base. CDR1 and CDR2 from the germline V gene are MNHEY and SVGAGI. There are 14 residues in the CDR3. The CDR3 sequence is CASTLRGQNTEAFF. The CDR3 DNA sequence: TGTGCCAGCACCCTAAGGGGGCAGAACACTGAAGCTTTCTTT.

J is TRBJ2-2 and V is TRBV19; D gene uncertain. V was clipped by 3 bases and J by 9 bases, with 11 bases between them. The CDR3 loop spans 13 amino acids. Germline CDR1 is LNHDA and CDR2 is SQIVND (reference sequence). CDR3: CASSIEETRELFF. The DNA for the CDR3 is TGTGCCAGTAGTATCGAGGAGACCAGGGAGCTGTTTTTT. Supplemented by reference TRBV19 and TRBJ2-2, the full variable domain reads DGGITQSPKYLFRKEGQNVTLSCEQNLNHDAMYWYRQDPGQGLRLIYYSQIVNDFQKGDIAEGYSVSREKKESFPLTVTSAQKNPTAFYLCASSIEETRELFFGEGSRLTVL.

The gene calls are TRBV2 and TRBJ2-7; 12 nucleotides agree with TRBD2. The CDR3 spans 15 residues. J gave up 3 bases and V 6 bases, and 6 bases lay outside the gene matches. Germline loops: CDR1 SNHLY, CDR2 FYNNEI. CDR3 sequence (DNA): TGTGCCAGCAGGCAAACTAGCGGGGGGATCTACGAGCAGTACTTC. It translates to CASRQTSGGIYEQYF.

The chain combines TRBV9 with TRBJ2-1, with 11 bases aligning to TRBD2. V lost 5 bases, J lost 4 bases, and 5 bases stayed unmatched. Germline V CDR1 and CDR2: SGDLS, YYNGEE. The CDR3 is made up of 15 amino acids. The CDR3: CASSPTSGNYNEQFF. CDR3 DNA sequence: TGTGCCAGCAGTCCGACTAGCGGGAATTACAATGAGCAGTTCTTC.

This chain links TRBV19 with TRBJ2-3; 14 bases fit TRBD2. The germline CDR1 and CDR2 sequences are LNHDA and SQIVND (reference sequence). V shed 7 bases and J 6 bases; nucleotides not matched to a gene: 6. CDR3 length: 15 amino acids. The CDR3 region has the DNA TGTGCCAGTATGGGGACTAGCGGGAGATTTGATACGCAGTATTTT. Its translation is CASMGTSGRFDTQYF.

The rearrangement uses TRBV7-2 and TRBJ2-3; D unresolved. The CDR3 covers 14 residues. Trimming removed 2 bases at V and 0 bases at J, with 6 bases between. Germline assignment: CDR1 SGHTA and CDR2 FQGNSA. CDR3: CASSLIPSTDTQYF. Written as DNA, the CDR3 is TGTGCCAGCAGCTTAATCCCGAGCACAGATACGCAGTATTTT.